One sample yielded the 30 T cell receptor beta chains listed below, sequenced in a study of blood T cell repertoires in COVID-19. Libraries were prepared by immunoSEQ multiplex PCR; TCRdb keeps only in-frame clonotypes and omits some of them. The data show around 130,000 clones, 82% seen once. Sequenced: peripheral blood. These receptors originate from a woman over 75 with acute or convalescent COVID-19.

The chain has TRBV5-6 and TRBJ1-2; D perhaps matches TRBD1 (5 bases). The CDR3 runs to 13 residues. V lost 1 base to trimming and J lost 6 bases, with 10 bases between them. The germline V gene encodes CDR1 SGHDT and CDR2 YYEEEE. Here the CDR3 DNA reads TGTGCCAGCAGCTTGTGGGGGGTCGATGGCTACACCTTC. Encoded protein: CASSLWGVDGYTF.

This clone was found once. The rearrangement links TRBV7-9 to TRBJ1-3; 7 nucleotides match TRBD1. This CDR3 region has 14 residues. V lost 3 bases to trimming and J lost 4 bases; unmatched junction nucleotides: 3. Germline V gives CDR1 SEHNR, CDR2 FQNEAQ (reference sequence). CDR3 in amino acids: CASSLGTAGNTIYF. DNA for the CDR3: TGTGCCAGCAGCTTGGGGACAGCCGGAAACACCATATATTTT.

This chain links TRBV2 with TRBJ2-3; 9 positions agree with TRBD1. Germline lookup yields CDR1 SNHLY and CDR2 FYNNEI. Unmatched junction bases numbered 2, after V lost 3 bases and J lost 1 base. The CDR3 loop spans 15 amino acids. Here the CDR3 DNA reads TGTGCCAGCAGTGATACAGGGGGCGGCACAGATACGCAGTATTTT. Protein sequence: CASSDTGGGTDTQYF.

The chain couples TRBV18 to TRBJ2-1, with TRBD2 matching 11 bases. The CDR3 sequence is 15 residues long. J gave up 8 bases and V 2 bases, and 5 bases lay outside the gene matches. Germline CDR1 KGHSH, CDR2 LQKENI. The CDR3, as DNA: TGTGCCAGCTCACCATTTAGCGGGGGGGCCTATGAGCAGTTCTTC. It translates to CASSPFSGGAYEQFF.

This clone has a single count. The rearrangement uses TRBV28 and TRBJ2-7, with a possible D match to TRBD1 (6 bases). V lost 3 bases to trimming and J lost 4 bases, with 19 bases between them. CDR1 and CDR2 from the germline V gene are MDHEN and SYDVKM. The CDR3 extends over 16 amino acids. The CDR3 reads CASSFLGHRYFYEQYF. The DNA for the CDR3 is TGTGCCAGCAGTTTTTTGGGACACCGCTATTTTTACGAGCAGTACTTC.

This sequence joins TRBV6-2 or TRBV6-3 and TRBJ1-1, with D possibly being TRBD1 (5 bases). This CDR3 is built from 13 residues. Trimming took 2 bases from V and 5 from J, leaving 9 bases between them. CDR1 is MNHEY, CDR2 SVGEGT, per germline. This CDR3 reads CASSYSGGTEAFF. CDR3 DNA: TGTGCCAGCAGTTACAGTGGGGGGACTGAAGCTTTCTTT.

V gene TRBV30 combines with J gene TRBJ2-5, with 11 bases lining up with TRBD2. This CDR3 contains 15 residues. The ends lost 1 base at V and 2 bases at J; junction bases unmatched: 3. CDR1 is GTSNPN, CDR2 SVGIG, per germline (reference sequence). The chain's CDR3 is CAWSATSGAQETQYF. CDR3 nucleotide sequence: TGTGCCTGGAGTGCGACTAGCGGGGCGCAAGAGACCCAGTACTTC. Filled out from reference TRBV30 and TRBJ2-5, the complete variable domain reads SQTIHQWPATLVQPVGSPLSLECTVEGTSNPNLYWYRQAAGRGLQLLFYSVGIGQISSEVPQNLSASRPQDRQFILSSKKLLLSDSGFYLCAWSATSGAQETQYFGPGTRLLVL.

This chain links TRBV28 with TRBJ2-6; D is unclear. This CDR3 is built from 14 residues. Germline values: CDR1 MDHEN, CDR2 SYDVKM. Trimming left V 5 bases short and J 0 bases short, with 5 bases between. CDR3 coding DNA: TGTGCCAGCAGTAACATCTCTGGGGCCAACGTCCTGACTTTC. Translation: CASSNISGANVLTF.

This chain joins TRBV4-1 and TRBJ1-5; D unresolved. The CDR3 sequence is 13 residues long. Trimming cost V 1 base and J 10 bases, with 11 bases left between them. CDR1 is MGHRA, CDR2 YSYEKL, per germline. The CDR3 sequence: CASSQAPPGPQHF. CDR3 nucleotides: TGCGCCAGCAGCCAAGCCCCACCGGGTCCCCAGCATTTT.

CDR3 in DNA: TGCGCCACCCGCGGGACTAGCGGGGGGGGCTCCTACAATGAGCAGTTCTTC. This translates into CATRGTSGGGSYNEQFF. The chain has TRBV10-2 and TRBJ2-1; 16 positions match TRBD2. This CDR3 is built from 17 residues. Trimming took 10 bases from V and 0 from J; bases not matched to a gene: 6. Germline CDR1 reads WSHSY; CDR2 reads SAAADI.

J is TRBJ2-7 and V is TRBV28, with D uncertain. CDR1 is MDHEN and CDR2 is SYDVKM in the germline V gene. CDR3 size: 16 residues. The V gene lost 6 bases and the J gene lost 0 bases, with 18 bases spanning the gap. The CDR3 is CASSPLGSLSSYEQYF. The CDR3 DNA reads TGTGCCAGCAGCCCGCTGGGCAGTTTGAGCTCCTACGAGCAGTACTTC.

V and J are TRBV7-2 and TRBJ2-3, with 10 positions matching TRBD2. With V trimmed by 4 bases and J by 7 bases, 5 bases remained unmatched. CDR1 SGHTA and CDR2 FQGNSA come from the germline V gene. This CDR3 has 14 residues. The CDR3 region has the DNA TGTGCCAGCAGCTATACTAGCGGGGCCTATACGCAGTATTTT. Its translation: CASSYTSGAYTQYF.

The V gene is TRBV2, the J gene TRBJ2-5; no clear D. Between the trimmed V and J ends, which lost 6 bases and 0 bases, there was a span of 5 bases. Germline values: CDR1 SNHLY, CDR2 FYNNEI. CDR3 size: 12 residues. CDR3 region: CASSLYQETQYF. CDR3 in DNA: TGTGCCAGCAGCCTGTACCAAGAGACCCAGTACTTC. Full variable domain (rest looked up from reference TRBV2 and TRBJ2-5): EPEVTQTPSHQVTQMGQEVILRCVPISNHLYFYWYRQILGQKVEFLVSFYNNEISEKSEIFDDQFSVERPDGSNFTLKIRSTKLEDSAMYFCASSLYQETQYFGPGTRLLVL.

This chain joins TRBV7-9 and TRBJ1-2; 8 nucleotides line up with TRBD1. CDR3 length: 12 residues. In germline, CDR1 is SEHNR, CDR2 FQNEAQ (reference sequence). Trimming at V came to 4 bases and at J to 7 bases, leaving 2 bases not matched to a gene. The CDR3 region is CASSYGQGGYTF. The CDR3, as DNA: TGTGCCAGCAGCTACGGACAGGGTGGCTACACCTTC.

This chain links TRBV28 with TRBJ2-6; perhaps TRBD2 as D (5 bases). Looked up from germline, CDR1 is MDHEN and CDR2 is SYDVKM. V was clipped by 2 bases and J by 2 bases, with 7 bases between them. This CDR3 is built from 15 residues. This CDR3 reads CASSLEGAGANVLTF. The CDR3 region has the DNA TGTGCCAGCAGTTTAGAGGGTGCTGGGGCCAACGTCCTGACTTTC.

The rearrangement joins TRBV7-7 to TRBJ1-4; no firm D call. V lost 4 bases and J lost 8, with 20 bases in between. The CDR3 has 16 residues. The germline CDR1 and CDR2 sequences are SSHAT and FNYEAQ (reference sequence). The CDR3, as DNA: TGTGCCAGCAGCTACTACACTGTGGACTTTACCGAAAAACTGTTTTTT. Protein: CASSYYTVDFTEKLFF.

The V gene is TRBV7-9, the J gene TRBJ2-1; D gene uncertain. Germline V CDR1 and CDR2: SEHNR, FQNEAQ (reference sequence). The CDR3 sequence is 16 residues long. V dropped 2 bases and J dropped 6 bases, with 17 bases sitting between them. DNA of the CDR3: TGTGCCAGCAGCTTATCTACAGTTTTGTTATTCAATGAGCAGTTCTTC. Its translation: CASSLSTVLLFNEQFF.

The chain couples TRBV5-1 to TRBJ1-1; D is perhaps TRBD1 (5 bases). The CDR3 contains 13 residues. The V gene lost 3 bases and the J gene lost 1 base, with 7 bases spanning the gap. Germline values: CDR1 SGHRS, CDR2 YFSETQ. The CDR3 sequence: CASSYDRNTEAFF. CDR3 sequence (DNA): TGCGCCAGCAGCTATGACAGGAACACTGAAGCTTTCTTT.

The CDR3 loop is CASRLAGAYEQYF. The CDR3 DNA is TGTGCCAGTCGACTAGCGGGAGCCTACGAGCAGTACTTC. The J gene is TRBJ2-7, the V gene TRBV28; 12 positions match TRBD2. The V and J ends lost 9 bases and 2 bases, in that order; junction bases with no gene match: 2. Germline V gene data show CDR1 as MDHEN and CDR2 as SYDVKM. The CDR3 consists of 13 residues.

V gene TRBV9 combines with J gene TRBJ2-1, with 10 bases identical to TRBD2. Unmatched junction bases numbered 3, after V lost 0 bases and J lost 6 bases. The CDR3 runs 15 residues. Germline loops: CDR1 SGDLS, CDR2 YYNGEE. CDR3 DNA sequence: TGTGCCAGCAGCGTAGTTTCTAGCGGGAGCAATGAGCAGTTCTTC. This translates into CASSVVSSGSNEQFF. Drawing the rest from reference TRBV9 and TRBJ2-1, the complete variable domain is DSGVTQTPKHLITATGQRVTLRCSPRSGDLSVYWYQQSLDQGLQFLIQYYNGEERAKGNILERFSAQQFPDLHSELNLSSLELGDSALYFCASSVVSSGSNEQFFGPGTRLTVL.

This clone is a singleton in its sample. The chain carries TRBV29-1 and TRBJ1-1; maybe TRBD1 (6 bases). Germline CDR1 and CDR2: SQVTM and ANQGSEA. Trimming removed 7 bases at V and 3 bases at J, with 12 bases between. The CDR3 runs to 12 residues. CDR3 region: CSGNSGDTEAFF. In nucleotides, the CDR3 is TGCAGCGGCAATTCAGGGGACACTGAAGCTTTCTTT.

The genes are TRBV7-8 and TRBJ2-3, with 7 bases aligning to TRBD1. Germline V gene sequence: CDR1 SGHVS, CDR2 FQNEAQ. V trimming: 8 bases; J trimming: 5 bases; junction bases outside the gene matches: 10. This CDR3 has 14 amino acids. CDR3 protein: CASGFGQVRDTQYF. CDR3 bases: TGTGCCAGCGGGTTTGGACAGGTCCGAGATACGCAGTATTTT.

This clone was observed a single time. The chain couples TRBV4-2 to TRBJ1-6, with 8 bases identical to TRBD1. Trimming cost V 0 bases and J 9 bases; bases outside gene matches: 10. Germline loops: CDR1 LGHNA, CDR2 YNFKEQ. The CDR3 has 17 residues. The CDR3, as DNA: TGTGCCAGCAGCCAAGATTTCGCAGGGGGCGGAATTTCACCCCTCCACTTT. It codes for CASSQDFAGGGISPLHF.

The V and J genes are TRBV6-5 and TRBJ2-1; D not resolved. V was trimmed by 2 bases and J by 2 bases, leaving 7 bases between them. The V gene's germline CDR1 is MNHEY and CDR2 SVGAGI. The CDR3 covers 14 residues. CDR3 DNA: TGTGCCAGCAGTTACGGCCCCCCCTACAATGAGCAGTTCTTC. Translating gives CASSYGPPYNEQFF.

V and J are TRBV11-2 and TRBJ2-2; 7 nucleotides align to TRBD1. After removal of 0 bases from V and 13 bases from J, the junction contained 5 bases not matched to a gene. Per germline, CDR1 SGHAT and CDR2 FQNNGV. This CDR3 has 13 residues. This CDR3 is CASSLDPQGRLFF. In DNA, the CDR3 is TGTGCCAGCAGCTTAGATCCACAGGGGCGGCTGTTTTTT.

This clone was counted between two and nine times. The chain links TRBV11-3 to TRBJ2-7; D perhaps matches TRBD1 (6 bases). The germline gives CDR1 SGHNT, CDR2 YENEEA. V lost 1 base, J lost 5 bases, and 15 bases lay in between. The CDR3 runs to 15 residues. CDR3 amino acids: CASSLGGLNRDEQYF. The CDR3 region has the DNA TGTGCCAGCAGCTTAGGAGGCCTAAACAGGGACGAGCAGTACTTC.

CDR3 loop: CASSPSTTNEKLFF. The CDR3 DNA reads as TGTGCCAGCTCACCGAGCACAACTAATGAAAAACTGTTTTTT. This sequence joins TRBV18 and TRBJ1-4; D gene ambiguous. Trimming took 3 bases from V and 0 from J, leaving 5 bases between them. The CDR3 totals 14 residues. Germline CDR1 is KGHSH and CDR2 is LQKENI.

The rearrangement links TRBV6-6 to TRBJ1-3, with TRBD1 matching 7 bases. V dropped 5 bases and J dropped 4; count of bases not matched to a gene: 14. This CDR3 is 17 amino acids long. Per germline, CDR1 MNHNY and CDR2 SVGAGI (reference sequence). CDR3 DNA sequence: TGTGCCAGCAGTCCTCCCCTGGGACAGTCTTCCGGAAACACCATATATTTT. It codes for CASSPPLGQSSGNTIYF.

The rearrangement joins TRBV5-6 to TRBJ2-2; D may be TRBD2 (6 bases). Germline V gene lookup returns CDR1 SGHDT and CDR2 YYEEEE. This CDR3 has 13 residues. Trimming took off 4 bases at V and 6 bases at J, with 10 bases between the two ends. CDR3 sequence reads: CASSRWGAGELFF. CDR3 in DNA: TGTGCCAGCAGCAGGTGGGGGGCCGGGGAGCTGTTTTTT.

This clone turned up a few times. V gene TRBV2 combines with J gene TRBJ1-5; 8 bases line up with TRBD1. V trimming: 4 bases; J trimming: 9 bases; junction bases outside the gene matches: 8. From germline, CDR1 is SNHLY and CDR2 FYNNEI. The CDR3 totals 14 residues. The CDR3 here is CASSVQGGISPQHF. The CDR3 bases are TGTGCCAGCAGTGTACAGGGGGGAATCTCGCCCCAGCATTTT. The variable domain in full, completed from reference TRBV2 and TRBJ1-5, reads EPEVTQTPSHQVTQMGQEVILRCVPISNHLYFYWYRQILGQKVEFLVSFYNNEISEKSEIFDDQFSVERPDGSNFTLKIRSTKLEDSAMYFCASSVQGGISPQHFGDGTRLSIL.